This TCR beta chain was captured by sequencing in a study of blood T cell repertoires in COVID-19. About the study: Acute and convalescent COVID-19 samples came from the United States, Italy and Spain. PBMCs, B-cell-depleted T cells, or T cells were the source of the cDNA or gDNA that made up the material.

Authors' processing steps: Amplification with reference gene primers provided the estimates of nucleated cell counts. Sequencing used immunoSEQ multiplex PCR; TCRdb keeps in-frame clones, though not all of them. That table furnishes V, J and clone size, whereas the DNA furnished D and trimming. Altogether some 390,000 clones are present, about 87% being singletons, with the ten largest covering 2.5% to 3.5%. The CDR3 loop spans 12 amino acids. The germline V and J ends were trimmed by 6 bases and 9 bases, with 9 bases remaining between them. Material: peripheral blood. The chain combines TRBV12-3 or TRBV12-4 with TRBJ1-6; maybe TRBD1 (6 bases). The receptor was derived from a human donor in a cohort sampled during active COVID-19. As DNA, the CDR3 is TGTGCCAGCAGACAGGGTTTTTCACCCCTCCACTTT. Its protein is CASRQGFSPLHF.